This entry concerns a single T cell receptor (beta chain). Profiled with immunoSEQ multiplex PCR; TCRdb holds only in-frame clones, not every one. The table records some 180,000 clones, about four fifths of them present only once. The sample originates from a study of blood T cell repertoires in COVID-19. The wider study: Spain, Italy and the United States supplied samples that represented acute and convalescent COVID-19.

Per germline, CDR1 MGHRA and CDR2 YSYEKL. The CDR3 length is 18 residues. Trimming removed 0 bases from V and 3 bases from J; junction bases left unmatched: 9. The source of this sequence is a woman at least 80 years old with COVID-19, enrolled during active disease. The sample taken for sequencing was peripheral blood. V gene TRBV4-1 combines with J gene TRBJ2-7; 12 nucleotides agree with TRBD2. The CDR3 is CASSQDSLGTSGYYEQYF. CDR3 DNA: TGCGCCAGCAGCCAAGATTCCCTTGGGACTAGCGGGTACTACGAGCAGTACTTC.